This T cell receptor (beta chain) originates from a study of cytomegalovirus exposure and HLA in healthy donors. The CDR3 consists of 15 residues. Germline V gene lookup returns CDR1 MNHEY and CDR2 SMNVEV (reference sequence). The V segment lost 6 bases and the J segment 4 bases; nucleotides outside the gene matches: 9. General study points: TCR beta sequences reportedly predicted the HLA-A and HLA-B alleles of most subjects accurately. Presence/absence analyses assumed roughly uniform sequencing depth across donors.

Healthy people donating bone marrow made up the donors. With respect to this clone: The antigen is unknown.

Researchers ran the PCR with 60 Vbeta and 13 Jbeta primers. Data came from immunoSEQ multiplex PCR; TCRdb stores just in-frame clones and leaves some out. The data hold about 170,000 clones, with about 75% observed a single time. The chain has TRBV27 and TRBJ1-3; 7 bases match TRBD1. Sequenced material: PBMCs. This clonotype was obtained from a man in his forties in good health and CMV-seropositive. CDR3 sequence: CASRLTGVGGNTIYF. The CDR3 coding sequence is TGTGCCAGCAGACTTACAGGGGTAGGCGGAAACACCATATATTTT.